This TCR beta chain appears in the sequencing data of a study of blood T cell repertoires in COVID-19. Generated by immunoSEQ multiplex PCR, the TCRdb table keeps only in-frame clones and is missing some. The sample lists 110,000 to 150,000 clones, around four fifths occurring once. Cohorts were based on clinical histories the participants reported. The trim removed 3 bases at V and 0 bases at J, leaving 3 bases unmatched. The CDR3 sequence is 14 residues long. In germline, CDR1 is SGHRS, CDR2 YFSETQ. The V call is TRBV5-1, the J call TRBJ2-7, with 7 bases matching TRBD1. The sequence came from a woman between 35 and 50 years old who had recovered from COVID-19. Sequenced input: PBMCs or T cells enriched from blood (not recorded which). CDR3 bases: TGCGCCAGCAGCTCCACAGGGGCCTCCTACGAGCAGTACTTC. Residues: CASSSTGASYEQYF.